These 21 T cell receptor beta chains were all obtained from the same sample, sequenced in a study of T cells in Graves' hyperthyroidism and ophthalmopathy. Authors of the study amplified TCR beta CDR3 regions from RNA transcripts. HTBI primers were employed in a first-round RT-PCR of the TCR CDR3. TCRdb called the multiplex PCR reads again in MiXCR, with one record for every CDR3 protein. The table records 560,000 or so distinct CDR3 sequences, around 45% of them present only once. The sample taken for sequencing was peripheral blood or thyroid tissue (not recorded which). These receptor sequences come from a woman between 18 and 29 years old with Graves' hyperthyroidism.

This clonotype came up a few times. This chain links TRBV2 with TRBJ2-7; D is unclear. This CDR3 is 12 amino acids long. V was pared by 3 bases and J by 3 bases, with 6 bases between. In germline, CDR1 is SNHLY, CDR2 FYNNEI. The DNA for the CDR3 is TGTGCCAGCAGTGATGAAGACTACGAGCAGTACTTC. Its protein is CASSDEDYEQYF.

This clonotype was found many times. Here the CDR3 reads CAISRTGQTEEKLFF. The CDR3 region has the DNA TGTGCCATCTCCCGGACCGGACAAACAGAGGAAAAACTGTTTTTT. The rearrangement uses TRBV10-3 and TRBJ1-4; D is possibly TRBD1 (5 bases). Trimming cost V 8 bases and J 8 bases, with 21 bases left between them. CDR1 ENHRY and CDR2 SYGVKD come from the germline V gene. This CDR3 is built from 15 residues.

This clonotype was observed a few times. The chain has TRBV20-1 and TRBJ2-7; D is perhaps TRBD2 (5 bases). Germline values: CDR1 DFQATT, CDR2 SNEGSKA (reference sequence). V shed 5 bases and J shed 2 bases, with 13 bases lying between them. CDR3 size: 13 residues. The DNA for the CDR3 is TGCAGTGCTTACGTCGGAGGTGCCTACGAGCAGTACTTC. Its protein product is CSAYVGGAYEQYF.

The CDR3 loop reads CASSPPGWVSGANVLTF. The CDR3 DNA reads as TGTGCCAGCAGCCCTCCCGGCTGGGTCTCTGGGGCCAACGTCCTGACTTTC. The rearrangement links TRBV7-3 to TRBJ2-6; D is unresolved. CDR3 length equals 17 residues. In germline, CDR1 is SGHTA, CDR2 FQGTGA. Trimming pared 5 bases from V and 0 bases from J, leaving 14 bases between.

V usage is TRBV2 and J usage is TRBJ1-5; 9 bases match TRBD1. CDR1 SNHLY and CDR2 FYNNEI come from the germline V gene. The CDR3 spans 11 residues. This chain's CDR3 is CARQGGQPQHF. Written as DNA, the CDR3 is TGTGCTAGACAGGGGGGGCAGCCCCAGCATTTT.

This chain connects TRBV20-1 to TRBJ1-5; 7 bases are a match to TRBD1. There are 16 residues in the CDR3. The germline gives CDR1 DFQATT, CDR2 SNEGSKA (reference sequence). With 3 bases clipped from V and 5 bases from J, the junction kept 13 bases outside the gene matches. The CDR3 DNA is TGCAGTGCTAGGGTTCCTCGGAGGGGGCGCGATCAGCCCCAGCATTTT. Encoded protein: CSARVPRRGRDQPQHF.

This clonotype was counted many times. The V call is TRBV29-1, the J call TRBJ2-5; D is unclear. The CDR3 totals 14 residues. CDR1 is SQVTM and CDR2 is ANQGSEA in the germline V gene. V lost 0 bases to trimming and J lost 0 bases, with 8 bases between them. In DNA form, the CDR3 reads TGCAGCGTTGAAGATGAAGTTAACCAAGAGACCCAGTACTTC. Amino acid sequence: CSVEDEVNQETQYF.

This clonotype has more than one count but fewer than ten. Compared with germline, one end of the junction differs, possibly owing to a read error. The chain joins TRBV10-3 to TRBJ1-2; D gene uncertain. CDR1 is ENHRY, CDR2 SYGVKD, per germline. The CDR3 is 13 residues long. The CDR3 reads CASSRQINYGYTF. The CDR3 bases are TGTGCCAGCAGTAGACAAATCAACTATGGCTACACCTTC.

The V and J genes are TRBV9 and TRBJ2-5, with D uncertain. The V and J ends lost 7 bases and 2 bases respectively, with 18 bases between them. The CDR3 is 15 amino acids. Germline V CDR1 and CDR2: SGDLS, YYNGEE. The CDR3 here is CASSPPVVRQETQYF. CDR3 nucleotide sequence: TGTGCCAGCTCACCACCGGTCGTCAGACAAGAGACCCAGTACTTC.

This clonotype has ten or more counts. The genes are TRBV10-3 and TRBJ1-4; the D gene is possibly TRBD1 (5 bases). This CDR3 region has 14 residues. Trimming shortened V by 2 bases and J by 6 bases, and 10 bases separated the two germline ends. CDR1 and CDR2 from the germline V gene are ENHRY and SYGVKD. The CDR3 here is CAISERGADEKLFF. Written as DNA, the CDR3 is TGTGCCATCAGTGAGAGGGGCGCAGATGAAAAACTGTTTTTT.

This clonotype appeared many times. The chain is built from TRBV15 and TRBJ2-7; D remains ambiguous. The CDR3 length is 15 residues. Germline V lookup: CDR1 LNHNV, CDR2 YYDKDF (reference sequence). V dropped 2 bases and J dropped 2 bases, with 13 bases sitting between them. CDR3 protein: CATSRTLDPTYEQYF. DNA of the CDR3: TGTGCCACCAGCAGAACACTGGACCCAACCTACGAGCAGTACTTC.

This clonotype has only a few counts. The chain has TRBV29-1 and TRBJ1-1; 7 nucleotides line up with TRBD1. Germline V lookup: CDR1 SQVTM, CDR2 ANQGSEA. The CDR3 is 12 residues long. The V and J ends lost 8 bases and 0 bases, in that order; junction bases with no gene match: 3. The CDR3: CSPGQMNTEAFF. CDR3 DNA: TGCAGCCCGGGACAGATGAACACTGAAGCTTTCTTT.

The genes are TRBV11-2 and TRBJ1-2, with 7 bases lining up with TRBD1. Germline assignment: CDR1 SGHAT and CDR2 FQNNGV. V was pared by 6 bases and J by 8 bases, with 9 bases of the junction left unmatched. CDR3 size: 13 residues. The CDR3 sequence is CASSVQGIRGYTF. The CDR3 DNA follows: TGTGCCAGCAGTGTACAGGGGATAAGAGGCTACACCTTC.

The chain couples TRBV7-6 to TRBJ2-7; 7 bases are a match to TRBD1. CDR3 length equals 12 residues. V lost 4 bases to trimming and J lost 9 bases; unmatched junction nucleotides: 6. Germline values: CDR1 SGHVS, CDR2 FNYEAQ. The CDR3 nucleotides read TGTGCCAGCAGCTCCCTACAGGGGATGCAGTACTTC. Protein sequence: CASSSLQGMQYF.

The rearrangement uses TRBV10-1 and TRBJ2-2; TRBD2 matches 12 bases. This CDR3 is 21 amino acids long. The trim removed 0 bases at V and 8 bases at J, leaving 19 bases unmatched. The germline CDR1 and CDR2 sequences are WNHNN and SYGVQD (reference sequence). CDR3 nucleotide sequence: TGCGCCAGCAGTGAGTCTTGGACAGGGGGAATGACTAGCGGGAGTGCAGGGGAGCTGTTTTTT. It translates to CASSESWTGGMTSGSAGELFF.

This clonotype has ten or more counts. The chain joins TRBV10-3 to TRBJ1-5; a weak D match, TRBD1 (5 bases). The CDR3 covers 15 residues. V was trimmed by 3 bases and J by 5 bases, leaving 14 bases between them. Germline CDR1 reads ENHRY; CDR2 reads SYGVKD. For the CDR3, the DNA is TGTGCCATCAGTGACCCGGACACCCGATATCAGCCCCAGCATTTT. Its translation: CAISDPDTRYQPQHF.

For the CDR3, the DNA is TGTGCCAGCAGCCCCAGTGGAAGGGACCCAACCTACGAGCAGTACTTC. Residues: CASSPSGRDPTYEQYF. This chain connects TRBV4-2 to TRBJ2-7, with D perhaps assigned TRBD1 or TRBD2 (5 bases each). The CDR3 has 16 amino acids. The V end was cut by 4 bases, the J end by 2 bases, with 18 bases between. CDR1 and CDR2 from the germline V gene are LGHNA and YNFKEQ.

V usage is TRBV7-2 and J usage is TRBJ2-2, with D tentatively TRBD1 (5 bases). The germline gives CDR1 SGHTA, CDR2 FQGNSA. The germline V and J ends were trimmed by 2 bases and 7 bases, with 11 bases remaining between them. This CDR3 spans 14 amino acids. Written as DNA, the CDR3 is TGTGCCAGCAGCTTATTAGGGGCTCACGGGGAGCTGTTTTTT. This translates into CASSLLGAHGELFF. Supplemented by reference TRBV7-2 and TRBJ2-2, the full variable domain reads GAGVSQSPSNKVTEKGKDVELRCDPISGHTALYWYRQSLGQGLEFLIYFQGNSAPDKSGLPSDRFSAERTGGSVSTLTIQRTQQEDSAVYLCASSLLGAHGELFFGEGSRLTVL.

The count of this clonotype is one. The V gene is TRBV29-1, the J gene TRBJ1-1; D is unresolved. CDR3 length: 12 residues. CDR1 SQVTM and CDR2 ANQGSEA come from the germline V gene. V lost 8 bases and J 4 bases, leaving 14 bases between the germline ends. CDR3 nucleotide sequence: TGCAGCAGTCCCTACGCGGTCACTGAAGCTTTCTTT. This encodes CSSPYAVTEAFF.

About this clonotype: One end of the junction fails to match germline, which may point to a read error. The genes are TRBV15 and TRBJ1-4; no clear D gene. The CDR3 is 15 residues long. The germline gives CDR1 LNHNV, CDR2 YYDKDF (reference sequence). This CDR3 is CATSRDQSGNEKLVF. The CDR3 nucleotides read TGTGCCACCAGCAGAGATCAATCGGGTAATGAAAAACTGGTTTTT.

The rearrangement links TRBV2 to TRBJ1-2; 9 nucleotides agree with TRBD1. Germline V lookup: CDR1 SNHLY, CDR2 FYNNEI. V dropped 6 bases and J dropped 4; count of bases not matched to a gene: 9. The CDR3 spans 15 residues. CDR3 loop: CASRLLDRGAYGYTF. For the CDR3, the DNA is TGTGCCAGCAGGTTATTGGACAGGGGTGCCTATGGCTACACCTTC.